The following is a TCR beta chain sequence with its context. Its antigen remains unidentified. The CDR3 contains 17 residues. Germline-derived CDR1 and CDR2 are MDHEN and SYDVKM. The V and J ends lost 6 bases and 3 bases, in that order; junction bases with no gene match: 11. Both 60 Vbeta primers and 13 Jbeta primers went into the PCR. Assay: immunoSEQ multiplex PCR; the TCRdb copy retains only in-frame clones and omits some. The table includes over 100,000 clones, about 72% detected once. The data stem from a study of cytomegalovirus exposure and HLA in healthy donors. About the research overall: Out of approximately 400 genotyped donors, roughly 80% belonged to the Caucasian-associated ancestry cluster. Broader study findings: Accurate predictions that matched the HLA-A and HLA-B alleles of most subjects were reportedly made from TCR beta sequences. When a later analysis compared HLA-associated TCR beta chains with equally common others, the HLA-associated chains turned out to be more clonally expanded and to have lower generation probabilities.

Although they were nominally healthy when sampled, donors likely had unrecorded immune exposures. This sequence originates from a female donor in good health and CMV-seronegative. The J gene is TRBJ2-3, the V gene TRBV28, with 11 bases that match TRBD2. The sequenced sample consisted of PBMCs. The CDR3 sequence is CASSWARTSGLTDTQYF. The DNA of the CDR3 is TGTGCCAGCAGCTGGGCCCGGACTAGCGGGCTTACAGATACGCAGTATTTT.